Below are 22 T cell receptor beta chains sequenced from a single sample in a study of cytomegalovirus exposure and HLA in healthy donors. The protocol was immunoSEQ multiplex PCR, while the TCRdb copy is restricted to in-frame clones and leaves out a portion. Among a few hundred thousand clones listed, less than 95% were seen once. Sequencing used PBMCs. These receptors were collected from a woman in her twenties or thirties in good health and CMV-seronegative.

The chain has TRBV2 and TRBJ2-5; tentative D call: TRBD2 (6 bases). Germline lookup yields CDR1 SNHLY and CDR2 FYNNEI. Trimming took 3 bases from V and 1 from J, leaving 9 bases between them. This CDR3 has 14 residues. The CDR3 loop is CASSDPGLQETQYF. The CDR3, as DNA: TGTGCCAGCAGTGACCCGGGACTCCAAGAGACCCAGTACTTC.

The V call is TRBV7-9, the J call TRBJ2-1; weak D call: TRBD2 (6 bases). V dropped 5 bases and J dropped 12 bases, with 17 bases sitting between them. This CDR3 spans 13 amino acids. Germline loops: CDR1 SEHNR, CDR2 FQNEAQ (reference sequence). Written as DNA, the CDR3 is TGTGCCAGCAGCCATACATCGCGGGATAGGCAGTTCTTC. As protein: CASSHTSRDRQFF.

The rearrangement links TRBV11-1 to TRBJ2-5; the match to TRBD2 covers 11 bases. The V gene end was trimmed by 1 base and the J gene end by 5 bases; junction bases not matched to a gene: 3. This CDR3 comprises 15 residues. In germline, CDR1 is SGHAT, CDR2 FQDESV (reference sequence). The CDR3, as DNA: TGTGCCAGCAGCTTAGGACTAGCGGGATGGGAGACCCAGTACTTC. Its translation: CASSLGLAGWETQYF.

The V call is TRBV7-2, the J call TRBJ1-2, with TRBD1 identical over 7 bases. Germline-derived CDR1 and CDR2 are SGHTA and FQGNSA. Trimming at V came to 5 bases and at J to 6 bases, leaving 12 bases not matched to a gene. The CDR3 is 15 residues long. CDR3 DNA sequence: TGTGCCAGCAGCGCCTTTGGGCAGGGGGGTGATGGCTACACCTTC. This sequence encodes CASSAFGQGGDGYTF.

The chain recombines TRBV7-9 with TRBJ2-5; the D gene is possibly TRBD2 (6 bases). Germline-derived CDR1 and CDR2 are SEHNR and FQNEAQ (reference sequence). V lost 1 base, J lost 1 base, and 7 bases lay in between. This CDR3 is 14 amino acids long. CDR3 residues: CASSLGGIQETQYF. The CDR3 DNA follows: TGTGCCAGCAGCTTAGGCGGGATCCAAGAGACCCAGTACTTC.

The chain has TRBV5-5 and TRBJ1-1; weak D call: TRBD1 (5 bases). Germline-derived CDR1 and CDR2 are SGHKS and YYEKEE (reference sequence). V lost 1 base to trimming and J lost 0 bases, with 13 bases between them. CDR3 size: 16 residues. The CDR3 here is CASSLWGGPMNTEAFF. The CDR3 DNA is TGTGCCAGCAGCTTGTGGGGGGGTCCTATGAACACTGAAGCTTTCTTT.

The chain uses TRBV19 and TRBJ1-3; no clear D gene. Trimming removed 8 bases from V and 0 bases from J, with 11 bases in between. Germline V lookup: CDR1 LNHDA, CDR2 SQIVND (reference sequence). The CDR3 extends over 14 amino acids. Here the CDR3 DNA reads TGTGCCAGTGGTAGGGCTTTCTCTGGAAACACCATATATTTT. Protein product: CASGRAFSGNTIYF.

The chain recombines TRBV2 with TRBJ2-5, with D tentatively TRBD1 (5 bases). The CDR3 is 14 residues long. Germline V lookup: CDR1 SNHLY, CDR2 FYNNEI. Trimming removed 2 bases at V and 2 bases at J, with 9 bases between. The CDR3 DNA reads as TGTGCCAGCAGTGAACGGGCAGGGCAAGAGACCCAGTACTTC. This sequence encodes CASSERAGQETQYF.

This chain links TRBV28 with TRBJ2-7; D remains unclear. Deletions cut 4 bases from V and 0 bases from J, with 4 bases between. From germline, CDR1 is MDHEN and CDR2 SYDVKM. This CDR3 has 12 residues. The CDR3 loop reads CASSSSSYEQYF. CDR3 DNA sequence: TGTGCCAGCAGTTCTAGCTCCTACGAGCAGTACTTC.

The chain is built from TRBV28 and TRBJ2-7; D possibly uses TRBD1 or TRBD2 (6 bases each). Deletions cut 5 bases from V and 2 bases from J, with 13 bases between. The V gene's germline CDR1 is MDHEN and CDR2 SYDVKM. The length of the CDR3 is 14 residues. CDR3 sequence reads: CASSPLGGPYEQYF. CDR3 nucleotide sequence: TGTGCCAGCAGTCCCCTGGGGGGCCCCTACGAGCAGTACTTC. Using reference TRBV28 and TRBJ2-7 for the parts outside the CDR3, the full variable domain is DVKVTQSSRYLVKRTGEKVFLECVQDMDHENMFWYRQDPGLGLRLIYFSYDVKMKEKGDIPEGYSVSREKKERFSLILESASTNQTSMYLCASSPLGGPYEQYFGPGTRLTVT.

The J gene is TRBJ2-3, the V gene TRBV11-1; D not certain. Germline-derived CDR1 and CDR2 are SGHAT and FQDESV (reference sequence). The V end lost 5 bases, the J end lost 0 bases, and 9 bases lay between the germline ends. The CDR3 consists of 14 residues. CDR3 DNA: TGTGCCAGCAGCCGGGTGGGGAGCACAGATACGCAGTATTTT. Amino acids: CASSRVGSTDTQYF.

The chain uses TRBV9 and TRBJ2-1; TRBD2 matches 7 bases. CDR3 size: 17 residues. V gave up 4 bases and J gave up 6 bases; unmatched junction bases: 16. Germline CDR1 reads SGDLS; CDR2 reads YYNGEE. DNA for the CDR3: TGTGCCAGCAGCCCACGTCAGCGGGATATAGTACTCAATGAGCAGTTCTTC. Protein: CASSPRQRDIVLNEQFF.

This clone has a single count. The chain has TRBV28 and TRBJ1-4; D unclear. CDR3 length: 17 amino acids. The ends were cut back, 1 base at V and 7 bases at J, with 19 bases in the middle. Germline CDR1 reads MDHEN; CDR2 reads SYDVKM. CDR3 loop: CASSLSSREGVGEKLFF. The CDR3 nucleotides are TGTGCCAGCAGTTTATCATCTCGGGAGGGCGTTGGTGAAAAACTGTTTTTT.

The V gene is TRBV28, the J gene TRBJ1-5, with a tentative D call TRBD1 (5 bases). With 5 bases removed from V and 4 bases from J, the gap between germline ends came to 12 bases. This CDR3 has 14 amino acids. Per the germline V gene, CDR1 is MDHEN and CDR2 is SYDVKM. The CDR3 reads CASSKAGGNQPQHF. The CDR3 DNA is TGTGCCAGCAGTAAGGCGGGGGGGAATCAGCCCCAGCATTTT. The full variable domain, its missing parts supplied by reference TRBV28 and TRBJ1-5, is DVKVTQSSRYLVKRTGEKVFLECVQDMDHENMFWYRQDPGLGLRLIYFSYDVKMKEKGDIPEGYSVSREKKERFSLILESASTNQTSMYLCASSKAGGNQPQHFGDGTRLSIL.

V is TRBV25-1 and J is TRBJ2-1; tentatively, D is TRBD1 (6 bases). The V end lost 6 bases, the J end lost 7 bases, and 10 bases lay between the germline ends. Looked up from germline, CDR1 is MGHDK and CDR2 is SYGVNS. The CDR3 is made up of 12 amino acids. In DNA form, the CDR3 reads TGTGCCAGCAGACAGGGTTCGAATGAGCAGTTCTTC. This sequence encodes CASRQGSNEQFF.

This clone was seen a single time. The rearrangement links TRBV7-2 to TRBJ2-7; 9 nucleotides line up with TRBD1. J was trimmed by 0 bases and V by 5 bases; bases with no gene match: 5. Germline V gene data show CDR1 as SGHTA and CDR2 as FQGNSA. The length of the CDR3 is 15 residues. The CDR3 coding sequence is TGTGCCAGCAGCCAAGGACAGGGGAGCTCCTACGAGCAGTACTTC. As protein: CASSQGQGSSYEQYF.

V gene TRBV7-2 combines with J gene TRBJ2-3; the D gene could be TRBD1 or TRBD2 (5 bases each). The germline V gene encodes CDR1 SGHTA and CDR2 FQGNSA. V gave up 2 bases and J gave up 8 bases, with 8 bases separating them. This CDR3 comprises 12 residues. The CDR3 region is CASSLSRGTQYF. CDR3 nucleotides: TGTGCCAGCAGCTTATCGAGGGGTACGCAGTATTTT.

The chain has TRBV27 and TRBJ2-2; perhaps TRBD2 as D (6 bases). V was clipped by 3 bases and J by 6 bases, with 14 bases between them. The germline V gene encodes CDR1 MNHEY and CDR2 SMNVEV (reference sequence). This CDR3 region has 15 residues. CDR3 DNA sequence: TGTGCCAGCAGTTTCAGTCCGGAGGGCGCCGGGGAGCTGTTTTTT. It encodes CASSFSPEGAGELFF.

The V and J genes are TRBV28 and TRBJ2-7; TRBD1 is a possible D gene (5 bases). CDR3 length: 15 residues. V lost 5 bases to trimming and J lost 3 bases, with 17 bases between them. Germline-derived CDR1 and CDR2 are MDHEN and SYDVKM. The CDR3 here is CASSGIDSPFYEQYF. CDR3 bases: TGTGCCAGCAGTGGGATAGACAGCCCCTTCTACGAGCAGTACTTC.

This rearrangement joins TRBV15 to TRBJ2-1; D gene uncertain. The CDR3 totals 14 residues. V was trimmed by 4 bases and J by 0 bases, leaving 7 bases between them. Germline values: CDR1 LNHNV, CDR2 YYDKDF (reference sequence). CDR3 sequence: CATSKVTSYNEQFF. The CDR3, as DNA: TGTGCCACCAGCAAAGTAACCTCCTACAATGAGCAGTTCTTC.

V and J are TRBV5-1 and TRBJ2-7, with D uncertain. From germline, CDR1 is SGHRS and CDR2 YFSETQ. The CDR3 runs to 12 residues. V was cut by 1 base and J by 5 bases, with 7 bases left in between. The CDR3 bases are TGCGCCAGCAGCTTGTACGGAGACGAGCAGTACTTC. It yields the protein CASSLYGDEQYF.

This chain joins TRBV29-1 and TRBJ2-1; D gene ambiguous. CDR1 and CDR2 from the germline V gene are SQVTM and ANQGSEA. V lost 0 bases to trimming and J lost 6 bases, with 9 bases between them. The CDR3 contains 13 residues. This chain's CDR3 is CSVEDLTRNEQFF. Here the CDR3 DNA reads TGCAGCGTTGAAGATTTAACGCGCAATGAGCAGTTCTTC.